This T cell receptor beta chain was captured in a study of CD8+CD57+ T cells in acquired aplastic anemia. About the study: Healthy CD8+ samples averaged roughly 9.9 million reads.

The TCR beta profiling, which covered VDJ combination and CDR3 sequence, was carried out using genomic DNA as the template. From the reads, TCRdb called clonotypes with MiXCR, one entry per CDR3 protein. The table lists approximately 170,000 distinct CDR3 sequences, about three fifths of them singletons. CDR3 length: 12 amino acids. The germline gives CDR1 DFQATT, CDR2 SNEGSKA (reference sequence). V lost 4 bases, J lost 4 bases, and 10 bases lay in between. Sequencing was done on a sample of sorted CD4+, CD8+, or CD8+CD57+ T cells (not recorded which) from PBMCs. The rearrangement joins TRBV20-1 to TRBJ1-1, with no clear D. The sequence derives from a human donor in good health. This chain's CDR3 is CSAILTSTEAFF. The CDR3 nucleotides read TGCAGTGCTATTCTCACAAGCACTGAAGCTTTCTTT.